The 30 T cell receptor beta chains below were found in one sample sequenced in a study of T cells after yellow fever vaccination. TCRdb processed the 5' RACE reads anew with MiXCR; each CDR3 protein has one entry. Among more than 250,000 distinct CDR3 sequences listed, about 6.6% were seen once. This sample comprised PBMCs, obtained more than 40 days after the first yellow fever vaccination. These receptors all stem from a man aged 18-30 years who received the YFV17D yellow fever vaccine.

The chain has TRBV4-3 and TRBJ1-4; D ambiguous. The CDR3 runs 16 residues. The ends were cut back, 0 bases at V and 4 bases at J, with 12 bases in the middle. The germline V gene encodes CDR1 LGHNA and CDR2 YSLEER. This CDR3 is CASSQEGWSFNEKLFF. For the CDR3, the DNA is TGCGCCAGCAGCCAAGAGGGTTGGAGCTTTAATGAAAAACTGTTTTTT.

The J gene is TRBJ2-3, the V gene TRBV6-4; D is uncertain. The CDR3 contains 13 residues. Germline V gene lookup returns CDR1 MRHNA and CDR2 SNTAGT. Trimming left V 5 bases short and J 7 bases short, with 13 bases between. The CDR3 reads CASSRTLTNTQYF. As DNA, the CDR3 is TGTGCCAGCAGTCGGACCCTAACCAATACGCAGTATTTT.

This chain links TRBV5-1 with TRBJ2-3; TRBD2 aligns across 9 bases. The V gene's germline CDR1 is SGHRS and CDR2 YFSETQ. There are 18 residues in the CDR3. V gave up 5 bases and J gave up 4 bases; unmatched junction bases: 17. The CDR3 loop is CASRADWAAGGVADTQYF. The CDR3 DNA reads TGCGCCAGCAGGGCGGACTGGGCAGCGGGAGGAGTGGCAGATACGCAGTATTTT. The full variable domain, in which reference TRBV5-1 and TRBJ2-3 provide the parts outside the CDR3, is KAGVTQTPRYLIKTRGQQVTLSCSPISGHRSVSWYQQTPGQGLQFLFEYFSETQRNKGNFPGRFSGRQFSNSRSEMNVSTLELGDSALYLCASRADWAAGGVADTQYFGPGTRLTVL.

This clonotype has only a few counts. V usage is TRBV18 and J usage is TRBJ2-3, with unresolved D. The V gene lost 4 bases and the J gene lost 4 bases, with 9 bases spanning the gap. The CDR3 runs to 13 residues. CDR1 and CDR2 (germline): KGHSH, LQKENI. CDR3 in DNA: TGTGCCAGCTCACTCCAGGTCTCAGATACGCAGTATTTT. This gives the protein CASSLQVSDTQYF.

This CDR3 is CASSLAPSDTQYF. The CDR3 DNA is TGTGCCAGCAGCTTAGCCCCCTCGGATACGCAGTATTTT. The rearrangement links TRBV7-2 to TRBJ2-3; D ambiguous. V was clipped by 0 bases and J by 6 bases, with 7 bases between them. The CDR3 length is 13 residues. Looked up from germline, CDR1 is SGHTA and CDR2 is FQGNSA.

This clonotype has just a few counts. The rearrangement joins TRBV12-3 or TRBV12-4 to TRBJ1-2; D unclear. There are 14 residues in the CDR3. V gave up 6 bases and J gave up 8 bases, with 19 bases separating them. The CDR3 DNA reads TGTGCCAGCAGCCGTCTAGAGGGATTTCAAGGCTACACCTTC. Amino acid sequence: CASSRLEGFQGYTF.

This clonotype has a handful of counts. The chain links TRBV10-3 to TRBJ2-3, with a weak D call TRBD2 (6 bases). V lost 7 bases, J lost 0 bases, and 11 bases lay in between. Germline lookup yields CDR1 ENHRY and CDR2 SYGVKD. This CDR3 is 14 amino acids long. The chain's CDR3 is CAITTSPSTDTQYF. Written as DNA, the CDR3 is TGTGCCATCACCACTAGCCCTAGCACAGATACGCAGTATTTT.

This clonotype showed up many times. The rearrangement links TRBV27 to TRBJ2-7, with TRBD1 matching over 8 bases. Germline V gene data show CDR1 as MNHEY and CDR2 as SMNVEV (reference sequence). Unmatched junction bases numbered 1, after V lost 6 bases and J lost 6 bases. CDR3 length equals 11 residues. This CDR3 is CASRQGGEQYV. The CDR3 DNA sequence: TGTGCCAGCAGACAGGGGGGCGAGCAGTACGTC.

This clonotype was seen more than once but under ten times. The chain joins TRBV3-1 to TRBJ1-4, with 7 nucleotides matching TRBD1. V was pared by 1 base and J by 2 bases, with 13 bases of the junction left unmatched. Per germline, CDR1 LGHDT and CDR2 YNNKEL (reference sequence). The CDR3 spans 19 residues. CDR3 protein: CASSQVLGGANYTNEKLFF. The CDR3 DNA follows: TGTGCCAGCAGCCAAGTTCTAGGGGGCGCGAATTACACTAATGAAAAACTGTTTTTT.

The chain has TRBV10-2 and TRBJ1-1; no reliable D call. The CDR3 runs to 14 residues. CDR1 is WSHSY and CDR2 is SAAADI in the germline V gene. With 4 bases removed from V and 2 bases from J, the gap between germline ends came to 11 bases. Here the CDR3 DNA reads TGCGCCAGCAGTGGCGCAGGAATTAACACTGAAGCTTTCTTT. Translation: CASSGAGINTEAFF.

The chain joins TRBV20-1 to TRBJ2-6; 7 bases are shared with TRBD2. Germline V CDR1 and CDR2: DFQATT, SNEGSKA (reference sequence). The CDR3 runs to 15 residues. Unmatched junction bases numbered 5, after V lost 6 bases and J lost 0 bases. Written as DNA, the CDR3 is TGCAGTGCACTAGCGTCGAGCTCTGGGGCCAACGTCCTGACTTTC. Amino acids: CSALASSSGANVLTF.

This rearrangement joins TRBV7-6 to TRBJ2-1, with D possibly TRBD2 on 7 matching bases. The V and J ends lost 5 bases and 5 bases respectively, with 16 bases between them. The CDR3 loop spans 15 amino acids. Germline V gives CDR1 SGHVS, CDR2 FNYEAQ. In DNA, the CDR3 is TGTGCCAGCAGCCCTCTAGGGGGGGCCCACAATGAGCAGTTCTTC. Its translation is CASSPLGGAHNEQFF.

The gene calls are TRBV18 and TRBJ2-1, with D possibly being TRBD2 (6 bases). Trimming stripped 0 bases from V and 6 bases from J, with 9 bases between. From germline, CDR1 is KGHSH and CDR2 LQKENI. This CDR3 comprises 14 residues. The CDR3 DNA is TGTGCCAGCTCACCACCGGGAGGCCCCAATGAGCAGTTCTTC. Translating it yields CASSPPGGPNEQFF. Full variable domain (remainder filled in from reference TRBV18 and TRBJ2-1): NAGVMQNPRHLVRRRGQEARLRCSPMKGHSHVYWYRQLPEEGLKFMVYLQKENIIDESGMPKERFSAEFPKEGPSILRIQQVVRGDSAAYFCASSPPGGPNEQFFGPGTRLTVL.

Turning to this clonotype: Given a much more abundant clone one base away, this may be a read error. CDR3 protein: CDSSLTGVDTEAFF. CDR3 sequence (DNA): TGCGACAGCAGCCTTACAGGGGTGGACACTGAAGCTTTCTTT. The rearrangement links TRBV5-1 to TRBJ1-1, with TRBD1 identical over 7 bases. The V gene's germline CDR1 is SGHRS and CDR2 YFSETQ. The CDR3 has 14 residues. Drawing the rest from reference TRBV5-1 and TRBJ1-1, the complete variable domain is KAGVTQTPRYLIKTRGQQVTLSCSPISGHRSVSWYQQTPGQGLQFLFEYFSETQRNKGNFPGRFSGRQFSNSRSEMNVSTLELGDSALYLCDSSLTGVDTEAFFGQGTRLTVV.

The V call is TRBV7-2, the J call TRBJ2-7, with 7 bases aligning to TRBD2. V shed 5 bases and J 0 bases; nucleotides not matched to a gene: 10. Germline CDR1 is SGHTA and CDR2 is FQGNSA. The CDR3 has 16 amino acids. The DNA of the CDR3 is TGTGCCAGCAGCCCACAGAGCGGGGTTAGCTCCTACGAGCAGTACTTC. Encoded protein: CASSPQSGVSSYEQYF.

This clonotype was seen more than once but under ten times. CDR3 in DNA: TGTGCCAGCAGCTTGATATCCAATAACAATTCACCCCTCCACTTT. It translates to CASSLISNNNSPLHF. The chain links TRBV5-5 to TRBJ1-6; D remains ambiguous. The CDR3 loop spans 15 amino acids. The germline V gene has CDR1 SGHKS and CDR2 YYEKEE (reference sequence). V was cut by 1 base and J by 7 bases, with 12 bases left in between.

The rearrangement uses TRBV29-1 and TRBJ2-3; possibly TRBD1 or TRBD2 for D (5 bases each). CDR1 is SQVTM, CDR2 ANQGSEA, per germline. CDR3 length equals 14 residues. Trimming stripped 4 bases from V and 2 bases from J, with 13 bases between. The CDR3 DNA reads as TGCAGCGTTGCTCTGGGGGTAAACACAGATACGCAGTATTTT. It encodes CSVALGVNTDTQYF.

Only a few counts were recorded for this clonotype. The CDR3 region is CASNFRPDSGANVLTF. CDR3 coding DNA: TGTGCCAGCAATTTTAGGCCAGACTCTGGGGCCAACGTCCTGACTTTC. This chain uses TRBV6-5 with TRBJ2-6; D remains ambiguous. Trimming removed 7 bases from V and 0 bases from J, with 13 bases in between. Germline CDR1 and CDR2: MNHEY and SVGAGI. The CDR3 has 16 residues.

CDR3 region: CASSPGGVATEAFF. The CDR3 nucleotides are TGCGCCAGCAGCCCGGGGGGGGTGGCCACTGAAGCTTTCTTT. The chain is built from TRBV5-1 and TRBJ1-1; D might be TRBD1 (5 bases). CDR3 length: 14 amino acids. CDR1 SGHRS and CDR2 YFSETQ come from the germline V gene. V lost 4 bases and J lost 4, with 14 bases in between.

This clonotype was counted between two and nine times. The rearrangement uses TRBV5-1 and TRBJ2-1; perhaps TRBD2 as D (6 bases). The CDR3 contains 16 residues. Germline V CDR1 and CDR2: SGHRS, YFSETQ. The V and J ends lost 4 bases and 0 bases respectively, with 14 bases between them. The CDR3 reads CASSGSGPSSYNEQFF. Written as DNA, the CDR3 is TGCGCCAGCAGCGGGAGCGGGCCTAGCTCCTACAATGAGCAGTTCTTC.

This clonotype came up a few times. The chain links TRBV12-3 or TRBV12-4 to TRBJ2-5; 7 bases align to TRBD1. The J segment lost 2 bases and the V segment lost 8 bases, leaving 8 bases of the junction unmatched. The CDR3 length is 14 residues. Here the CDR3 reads CASRRLGQQETQYF. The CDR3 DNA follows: TGTGCCAGCCGTCGTTTGGGACAGCAAGAGACCCAGTACTTC.

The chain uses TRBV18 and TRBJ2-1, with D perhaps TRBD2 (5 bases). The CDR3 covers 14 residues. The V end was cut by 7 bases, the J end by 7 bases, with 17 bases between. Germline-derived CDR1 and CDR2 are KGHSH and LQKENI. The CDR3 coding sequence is TGTGCCAGCTACGACGGAGGAACGGCGAATGAGCAGTTCTTC. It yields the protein CASYDGGTANEQFF.

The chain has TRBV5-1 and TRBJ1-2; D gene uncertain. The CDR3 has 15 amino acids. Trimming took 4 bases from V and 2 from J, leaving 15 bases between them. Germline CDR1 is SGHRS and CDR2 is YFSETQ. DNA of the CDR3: TGCGCCAGCAGCCAGGACGGGGAGGCCAACTATGGCTACACCTTC. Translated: CASSQDGEANYGYTF.

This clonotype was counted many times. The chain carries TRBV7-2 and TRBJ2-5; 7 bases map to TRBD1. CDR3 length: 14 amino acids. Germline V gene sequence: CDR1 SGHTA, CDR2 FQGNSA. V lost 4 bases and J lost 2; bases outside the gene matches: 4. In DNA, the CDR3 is TGTGCCAGCAGCTACCCGGGACAGCAAGAGACCCAGTACTTC. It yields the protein CASSYPGQQETQYF.

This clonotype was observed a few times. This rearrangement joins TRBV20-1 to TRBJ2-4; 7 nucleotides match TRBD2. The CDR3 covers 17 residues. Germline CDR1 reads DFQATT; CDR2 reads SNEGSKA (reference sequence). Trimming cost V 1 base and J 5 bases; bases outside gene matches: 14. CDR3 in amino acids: CSARVLLARGGENIQYF. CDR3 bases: TGCAGTGCTAGAGTACTACTAGCGCGGGGTGGGGAAAACATTCAGTACTTC.

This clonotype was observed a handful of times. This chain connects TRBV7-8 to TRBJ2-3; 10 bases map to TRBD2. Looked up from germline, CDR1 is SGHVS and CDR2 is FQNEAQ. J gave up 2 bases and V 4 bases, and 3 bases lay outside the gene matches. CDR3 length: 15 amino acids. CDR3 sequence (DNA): TGTGCCAGCAGCTCAGCGGGGGGGATCACAGATACGCAGTATTTT. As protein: CASSSAGGITDTQYF.

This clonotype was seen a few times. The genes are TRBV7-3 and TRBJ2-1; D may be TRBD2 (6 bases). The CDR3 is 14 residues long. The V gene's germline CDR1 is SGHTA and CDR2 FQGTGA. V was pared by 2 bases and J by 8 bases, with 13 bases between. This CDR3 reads CASSLSGGQDEQFF. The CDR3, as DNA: TGTGCCAGCAGCTTATCTGGAGGGCAGGATGAGCAGTTCTTC. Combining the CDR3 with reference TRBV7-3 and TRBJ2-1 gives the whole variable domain GAGVSQTPSNKVTEKGKYVELRCDPISGHTALYWYRQSLGQGPEFLIYFQGTGAADDSGLPNDRFFAVRPEGSVSTLKIQRTERGDSAVYLCASSLSGGQDEQFFGPGTRLTVL.

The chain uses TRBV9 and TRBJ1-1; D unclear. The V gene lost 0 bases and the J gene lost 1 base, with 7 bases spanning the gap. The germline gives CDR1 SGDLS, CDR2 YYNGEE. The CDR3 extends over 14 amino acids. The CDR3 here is CASSVGIENTEAFF. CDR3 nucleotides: TGTGCCAGCAGCGTAGGAATCGAGAACACTGAAGCTTTCTTT.

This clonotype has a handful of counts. DNA of the CDR3: TGTGCCAGCAGCGTGGATCCACTAGCCTACAATGAGCAGTTCTTC. This translates into CASSVDPLAYNEQFF. The chain has TRBV9 and TRBJ2-1; D perhaps matches TRBD2 (5 bases). The germline gives CDR1 SGDLS, CDR2 YYNGEE. V was trimmed by 2 bases and J by 2 bases, leaving 11 bases between them. The CDR3 covers 15 residues.

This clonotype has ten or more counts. The DNA of the CDR3 is TGTGCCAGCAGTTTGGGACTGTACTCTGGGGCCAACGTCCTGACTTTC. The encoded protein is CASSLGLYSGANVLTF. The J gene is TRBJ2-6, the V gene TRBV27; TRBD2 might be the D (6 bases). Germline CDR1 is MNHEY and CDR2 is SMNVEV (reference sequence). The ends were cut back, 3 bases at V and 0 bases at J, with 9 bases in the middle. The CDR3 totals 16 residues.